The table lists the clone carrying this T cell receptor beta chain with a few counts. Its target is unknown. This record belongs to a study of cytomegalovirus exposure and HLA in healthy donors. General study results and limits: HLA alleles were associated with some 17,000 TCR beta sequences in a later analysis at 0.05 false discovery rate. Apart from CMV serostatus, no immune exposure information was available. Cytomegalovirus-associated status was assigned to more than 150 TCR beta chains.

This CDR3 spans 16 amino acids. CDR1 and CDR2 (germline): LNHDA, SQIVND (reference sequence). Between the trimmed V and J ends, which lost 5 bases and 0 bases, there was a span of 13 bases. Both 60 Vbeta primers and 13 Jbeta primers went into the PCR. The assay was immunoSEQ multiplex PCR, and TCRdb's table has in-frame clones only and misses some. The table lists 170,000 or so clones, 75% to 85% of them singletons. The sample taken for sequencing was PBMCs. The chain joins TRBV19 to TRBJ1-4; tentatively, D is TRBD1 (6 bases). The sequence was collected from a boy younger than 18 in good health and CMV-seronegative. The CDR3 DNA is TGTGCCAGTAGTTTTCGACAGGCTGCAACTAATGAAAAACTGTTTTTT. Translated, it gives CASSFRQAATNEKLFF.